Listed below are T cell receptor beta chains from one sample, sequenced in a study of technical replicates of blood from several donors. Data came from immunoSEQ multiplex PCR; TCRdb stores just in-frame clones and leaves some out. Among 70,000 to 80,000 clones listed, 91% were seen once. The material sequenced was T cells isolated from PBMCs. All receptors derive from a human donor in good health. Some clones in this sample may be carry-over from other donors' samples. The CDR3 runs from the conserved cysteine through the conserved F or W. The order of the fields is J gene, V gene, clone size, D gene, CDR3 protein, CDR3 DNA. A D gene is named only where the DNA matches it firmly. Rows may omit the clone size; those that give it use once, few, many or a size class.

TRBJ1-5,TRBV6-6,.,TRBD1,CASRSGQTNQPQHF,TGTGCCAGCAGATCGGGACAGACCAATCAGCCCCAGCATTTT
TRBJ2-2,TRBV28,.,TRBD1,CAILGQGLGPNTGELFF,TGTGCCATCCTAGGACAGGGTCTTGGTCCGAACACCGGGGAGCTGTTTTTT
TRBJ1-2,TRBV11-2,.,TRBD1,CASSIPLGTALF,TGTGCCAGCAGTATACCGTTAGGGACAGCCCTGTTC
TRBJ1-3,TRBV9,once,.,CASSAQVSGNTIYF,TGTGCCAGCAGCGCGCAGGTCTCTGGAAACACCATATATTTT
TRBJ2-5,TRBV10-1,.,TRBD2,CASSESLIAGGQETQYF,TGCGCCAGCAGTGAGTCGTTGATAGCGGGGGGCCAAGAGACCCAGTACTTC
TRBJ1-1,TRBV5-6,.,TRBD1,CASSPNFLDSTGANTEAFF,TGTGCCAGCAGCCCCAACTTTCTCGATTCGACAGGGGCGAACACTGAAGCTTTCTTT
TRBJ1-5,TRBV6-6,.,TRBD1,CASSTTGDNNQPQHF,TGTGCCAGCAGCACCACAGGGGACAACAATCAGCCCCAGCATTTT
TRBJ2-2,TRBV10-2,.,TRBD1,CASRDRGLAGELFF,TGCGCCAGCAGAGACAGGGGGCTCGCCGGGGAGCTGTTTTTT
TRBJ1-6,TRBV5-1,.,.,CASSLAQLGANSPLHF,TGCGCCAGCAGCTTGGCCCAGCTGGGGGCTAATTCACCCCTCCACTTT
TRBJ2-7,TRBV4-1,.,TRBD2,CASSQVVGREATYEQYF,TGCGCCAGCAGCCAAGTCGTAGGGCGGGAGGCCACCTACGAGCAGTACTTC
TRBJ2-1,TRBV7-9,.,.,CASSHRDLNYNEQFF,TGTGCCAGCAGCCACCGGGACTTAAACTACAATGAGCAGTTCTTC
TRBJ2-2,TRBV10-2,.,TRBD2,CASNPAGDTGELFF,TGCGCCAGCAACCCAGCGGGAGACACCGGGGAGCTGTTTTTT
TRBJ2-3,TRBV7-9,.,.,CASRRGSTDTQYF,TGTGCCTCTCGGCGGGGAAGCACAGATACGCAGTATTTT
TRBJ2-2,TRBV5-8,.,.,CASRGLVANTGELFF,TGTGCCAGCAGGGGCTTAGTGGCTAACACCGGGGAGCTGTTTTTT
TRBJ2-7,TRBV7-8,.,TRBD1,CASSLVEGVRGTGNPYEQYF,TGTGCCAGCAGCTTAGTAGAGGGGGTGAGGGGGACAGGAAACCCCTACGAGCAGTACTTC
TRBJ1-1,TRBV19,.,TRBD1,CASYKTGGANTEAFF,TGTGCCAGTTATAAGACAGGGGGCGCGAACACTGAAGCTTTCTTT
TRBJ2-7,TRBV11-2,.,TRBD1,CASSLGGQGLRYEQYF,TGTGCCAGCAGCTTAGGTGGACAGGGGCTTCGCTACGAGCAGTACTTC
TRBJ2-7,TRBV25-1,few,TRBD2,CASGLAGNYEQYF,TGTGCCAGCGGACTAGCGGGAAACTACGAGCAGTACTTC
TRBJ2-1,TRBV29-1,.,TRBD2,CSVEAGAYNEQFF,TGCAGCGTTGAGGCGGGAGCCTACAATGAGCAGTTCTTC
TRBJ1-2,TRBV10-3,.,TRBD1,CAISEPGGYGYTF,TGTGCCATCAGTGAGCCAGGGGGCTATGGCTACACCTTC
TRBJ1-1,TRBV29-1,.,.,CSVEKLNTEAFF,TGCAGCGTCGAGAAGTTGAACACTGAAGCTTTCTTT
TRBJ1-2,TRBV6-5,.,TRBD1,CASSYRQGDGYTF,TGTGCCAGCAGTTACCGGCAGGGGGATGGCTACACCTTC
TRBJ2-7,TRBV10-2,.,TRBD1,CASKGQTYYEQYF,TGCGCCAGCAAGGGACAGACCTACTACGAGCAGTACTTC
TRBJ1-3,TRBV18,.,TRBD1,CASSPYRGLKGNTIYF,TGTGCCAGCTCACCCTACAGGGGATTGAAAGGAAACACCATATATTTT
TRBJ1-2,TRBV6-5,.,.,CASSTPDRWHGYNF,TGTGCCAGCAGTACCCCGGACAGATGGCATGGCTACAACTTC